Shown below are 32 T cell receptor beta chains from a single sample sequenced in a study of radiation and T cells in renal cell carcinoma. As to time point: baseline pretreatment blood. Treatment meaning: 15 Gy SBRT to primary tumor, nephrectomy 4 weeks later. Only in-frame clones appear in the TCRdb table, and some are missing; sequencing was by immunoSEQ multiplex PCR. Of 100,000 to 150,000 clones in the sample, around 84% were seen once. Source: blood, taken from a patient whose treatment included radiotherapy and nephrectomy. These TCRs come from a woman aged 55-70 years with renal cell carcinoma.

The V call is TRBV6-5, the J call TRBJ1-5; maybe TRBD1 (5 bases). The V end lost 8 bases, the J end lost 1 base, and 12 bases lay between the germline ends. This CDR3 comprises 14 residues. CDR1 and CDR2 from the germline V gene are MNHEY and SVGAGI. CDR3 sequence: CASSSRGSNQPQHF. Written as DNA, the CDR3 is TGTGCCAGCTCCAGCCGGGGGAGCAATCAGCCCCAGCATTTT.

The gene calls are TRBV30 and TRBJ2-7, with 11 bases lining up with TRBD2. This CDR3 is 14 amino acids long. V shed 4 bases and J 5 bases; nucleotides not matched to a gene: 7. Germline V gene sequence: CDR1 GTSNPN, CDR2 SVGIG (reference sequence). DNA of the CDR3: TGTGCCTGGACCCCACTAGCGGGAGCTGACGAGCAGTACTTC. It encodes CAWTPLAGADEQYF.

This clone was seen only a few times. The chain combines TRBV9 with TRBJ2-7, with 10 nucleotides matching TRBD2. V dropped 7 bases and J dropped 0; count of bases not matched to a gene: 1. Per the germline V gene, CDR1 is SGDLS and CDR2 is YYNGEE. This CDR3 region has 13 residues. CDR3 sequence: CASGTSASYEQYF. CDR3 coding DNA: TGTGCCAGCGGGACTAGCGCCTCCTACGAGCAGTACTTC. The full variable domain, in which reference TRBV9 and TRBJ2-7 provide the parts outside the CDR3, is DSGVTQTPKHLITATGQRVTLRCSPRSGDLSVYWYQQSLDQGLQFLIQYYNGEERAKGNILERFSAQQFPDLHSELNLSSLELGDSALYFCASGTSASYEQYFGPGTRLTVT.

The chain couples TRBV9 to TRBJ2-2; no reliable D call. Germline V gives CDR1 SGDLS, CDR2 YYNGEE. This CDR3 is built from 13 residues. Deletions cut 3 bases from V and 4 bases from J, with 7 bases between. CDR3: CASSEQSTGELFF. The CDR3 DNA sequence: TGTGCCAGCAGCGAACAGAGCACCGGGGAGCTGTTTTTT.

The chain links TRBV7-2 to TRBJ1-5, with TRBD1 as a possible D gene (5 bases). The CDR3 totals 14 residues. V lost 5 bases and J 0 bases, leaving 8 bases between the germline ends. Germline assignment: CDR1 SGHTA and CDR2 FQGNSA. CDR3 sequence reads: CASSQGLSNQPQHF. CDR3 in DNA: TGTGCCAGCAGCCAGGGACTTAGCAATCAGCCCCAGCATTTT.

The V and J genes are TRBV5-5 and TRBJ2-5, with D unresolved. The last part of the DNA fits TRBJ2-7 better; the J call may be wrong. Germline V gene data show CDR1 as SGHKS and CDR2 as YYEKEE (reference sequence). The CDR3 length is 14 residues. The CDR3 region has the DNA TGTGCCAGCAGCTCCACCGCTTCTTCCTACGAGCAGTACTTC. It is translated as CASSSTASSYEQYF.

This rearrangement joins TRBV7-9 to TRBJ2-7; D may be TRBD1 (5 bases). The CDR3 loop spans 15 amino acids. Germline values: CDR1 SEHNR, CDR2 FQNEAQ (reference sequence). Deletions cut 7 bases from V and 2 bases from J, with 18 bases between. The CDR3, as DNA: TGTGCCAGCACCCCAGTCGGTGGGGCAACCTACGAGCAGTACTTC. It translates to CASTPVGGATYEQYF. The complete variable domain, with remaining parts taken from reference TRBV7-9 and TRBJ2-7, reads DTGVSQNPRHKITKRGQNVTFRCDPISEHNRLYWYRQTLGQGPEFLTYFQNEAQLEKSRLLSDRFSAERPKGSFSTLEIQRTEQGDSAMYLCASTPVGGATYEQYFGPGTRLTVT.

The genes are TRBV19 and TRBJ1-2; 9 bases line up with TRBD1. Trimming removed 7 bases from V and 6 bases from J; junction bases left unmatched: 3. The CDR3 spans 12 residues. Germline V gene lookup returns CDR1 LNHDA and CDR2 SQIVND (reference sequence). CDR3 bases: TGTGCCAGTATCGGGACAGGGAATGGCTACACCTTC. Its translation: CASIGTGNGYTF. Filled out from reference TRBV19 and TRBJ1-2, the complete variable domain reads DGGITQSPKYLFRKEGQNVTLSCEQNLNHDAMYWYRQDPGQGLRLIYYSQIVNDFQKGDIAEGYSVSREKKESFPLTVTSAQKNPTAFYLCASIGTGNGYTFGSGTRLTVV.

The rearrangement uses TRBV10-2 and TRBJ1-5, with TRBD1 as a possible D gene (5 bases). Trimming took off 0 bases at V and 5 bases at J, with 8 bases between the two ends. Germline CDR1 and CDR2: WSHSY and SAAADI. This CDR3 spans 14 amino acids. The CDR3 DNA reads TGCGCCAGCAGTGAGTCCGGCAGGGATCAGCCCCAGCATTTT. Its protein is CASSESGRDQPQHF.

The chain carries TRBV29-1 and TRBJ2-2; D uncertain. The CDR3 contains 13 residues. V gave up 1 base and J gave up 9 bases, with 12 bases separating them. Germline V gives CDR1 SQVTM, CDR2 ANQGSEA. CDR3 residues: CSVEAGTVRELFF. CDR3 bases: TGCAGCGTTGAAGCTGGTACAGTCCGGGAGCTGTTTTTT.

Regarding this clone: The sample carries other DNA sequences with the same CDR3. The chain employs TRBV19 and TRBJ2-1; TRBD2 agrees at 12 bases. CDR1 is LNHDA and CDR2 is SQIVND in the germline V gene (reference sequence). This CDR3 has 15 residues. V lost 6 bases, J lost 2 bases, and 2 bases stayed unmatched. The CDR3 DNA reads TGTGCCAGTAGCCTAGCGGGAGGGCCCTACAATGAGCAGTTCTTC. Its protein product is CASSLAGGPYNEQFF.

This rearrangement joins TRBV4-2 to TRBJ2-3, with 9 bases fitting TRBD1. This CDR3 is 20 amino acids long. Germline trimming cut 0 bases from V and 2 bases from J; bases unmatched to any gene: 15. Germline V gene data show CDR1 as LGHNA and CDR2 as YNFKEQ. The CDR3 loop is CASSQDPNSGTGIVTDTQYF. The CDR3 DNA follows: TGTGCCAGCAGCCAAGATCCCAATTCCGGGACAGGGATTGTCACAGATACGCAGTATTTT.

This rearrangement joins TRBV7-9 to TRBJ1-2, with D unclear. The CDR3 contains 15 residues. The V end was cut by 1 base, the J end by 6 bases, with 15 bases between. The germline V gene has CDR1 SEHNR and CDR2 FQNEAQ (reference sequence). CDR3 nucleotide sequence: TGTGCCAGCAGCTTAGTGGTCCCGAATGGAGATGGCTACACCTTC. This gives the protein CASSLVVPNGDGYTF.

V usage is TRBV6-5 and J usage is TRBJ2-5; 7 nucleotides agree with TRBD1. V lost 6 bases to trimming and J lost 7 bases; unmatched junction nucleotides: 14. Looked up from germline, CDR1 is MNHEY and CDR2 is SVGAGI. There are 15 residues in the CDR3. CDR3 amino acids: CASSSTGKQGGTQYF. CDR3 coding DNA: TGTGCCAGCAGCTCGACAGGGAAACAAGGGGGGACCCAGTACTTC.

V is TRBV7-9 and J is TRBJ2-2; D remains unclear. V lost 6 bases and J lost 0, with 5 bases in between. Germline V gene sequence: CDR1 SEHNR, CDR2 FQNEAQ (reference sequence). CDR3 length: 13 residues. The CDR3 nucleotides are TGTGCCAGCAGTAAGTCGAACACCGGGGAGCTGTTTTTT. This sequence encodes CASSKSNTGELFF.

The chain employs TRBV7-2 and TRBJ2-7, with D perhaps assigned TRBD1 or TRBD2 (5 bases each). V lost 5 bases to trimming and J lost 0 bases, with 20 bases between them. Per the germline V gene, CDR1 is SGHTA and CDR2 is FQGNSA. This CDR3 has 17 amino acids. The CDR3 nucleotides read TGTGCCAGCAGCCACGCGGTACCTCCAGGGAGCTCCTACGAGCAGTACTTC. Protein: CASSHAVPPGSSYEQYF.

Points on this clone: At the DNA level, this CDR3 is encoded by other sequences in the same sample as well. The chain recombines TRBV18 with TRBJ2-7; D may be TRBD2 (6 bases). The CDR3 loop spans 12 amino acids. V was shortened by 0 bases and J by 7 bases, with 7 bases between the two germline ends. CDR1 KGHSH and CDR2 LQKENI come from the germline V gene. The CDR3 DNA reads TGTGCCAGCTCACCACCGGCGGGGGAGCAGTACTTC. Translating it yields CASSPPAGEQYF.

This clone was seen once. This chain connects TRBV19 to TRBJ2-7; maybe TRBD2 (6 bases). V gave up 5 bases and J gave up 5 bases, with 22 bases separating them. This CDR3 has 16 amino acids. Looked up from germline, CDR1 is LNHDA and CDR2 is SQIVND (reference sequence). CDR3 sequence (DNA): TGTGCCAGTAGTCTCGGGGGAGGACGCGGCTGGGACGAGCAGTACTTC. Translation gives CASSLGGGRGWDEQYF.

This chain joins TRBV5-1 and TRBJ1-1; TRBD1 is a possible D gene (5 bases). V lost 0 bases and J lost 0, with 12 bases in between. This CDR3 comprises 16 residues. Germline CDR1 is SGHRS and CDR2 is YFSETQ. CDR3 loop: CASSLGYGTVNTEAFF. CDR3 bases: TGCGCCAGCAGCTTGGGGTACGGGACTGTGAACACTGAAGCTTTCTTT.

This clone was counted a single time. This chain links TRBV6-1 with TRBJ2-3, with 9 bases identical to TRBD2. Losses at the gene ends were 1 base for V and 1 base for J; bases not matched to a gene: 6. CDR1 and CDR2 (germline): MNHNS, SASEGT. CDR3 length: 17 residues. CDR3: CASSEGAGGFRTDTQYF. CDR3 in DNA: TGTGCCAGCAGTGAAGGAGCGGGGGGTTTCCGCACAGATACGCAGTATTTT.

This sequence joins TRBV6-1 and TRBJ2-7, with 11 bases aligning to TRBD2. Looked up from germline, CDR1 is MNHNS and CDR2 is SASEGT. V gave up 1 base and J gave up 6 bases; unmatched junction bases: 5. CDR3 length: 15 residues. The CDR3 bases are TGTGCCAGCAGTGAAGTAGCGGGAGGGCCGGGCGAGCAGTACTTC. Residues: CASSEVAGGPGEQYF.

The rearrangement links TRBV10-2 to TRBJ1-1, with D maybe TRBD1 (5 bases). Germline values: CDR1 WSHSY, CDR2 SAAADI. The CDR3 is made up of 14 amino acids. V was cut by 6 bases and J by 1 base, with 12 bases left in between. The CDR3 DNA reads TGCGCCAGCAGCCCCTCGGGACGGAACACTGAAGCTTTCTTT. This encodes CASSPSGRNTEAFF.

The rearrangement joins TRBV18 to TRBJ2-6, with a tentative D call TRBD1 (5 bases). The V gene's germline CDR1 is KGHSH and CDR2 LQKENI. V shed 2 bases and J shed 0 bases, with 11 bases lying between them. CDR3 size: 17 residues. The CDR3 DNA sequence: TGTGCCAGCTCACCAGCAGGGTTAGTCTCTGGGGCCAACGTCCTGACTTTC. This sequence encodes CASSPAGLVSGANVLTF.

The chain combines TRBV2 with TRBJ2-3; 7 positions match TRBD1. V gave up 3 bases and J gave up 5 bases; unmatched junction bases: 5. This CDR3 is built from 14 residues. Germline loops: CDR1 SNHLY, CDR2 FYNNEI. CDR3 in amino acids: CASSDGTAKDTQYF. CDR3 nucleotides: TGTGCCAGCAGTGATGGGACAGCGAAAGATACGCAGTATTTT.

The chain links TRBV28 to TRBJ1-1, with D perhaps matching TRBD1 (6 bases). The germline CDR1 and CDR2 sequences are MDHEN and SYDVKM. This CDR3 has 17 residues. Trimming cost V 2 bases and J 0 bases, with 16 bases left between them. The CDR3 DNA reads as TGTGCCAGCAGTTTAAGGGGGGGACGGACTATGAACACTGAAGCTTTCTTT. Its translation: CASSLRGGRTMNTEAFF. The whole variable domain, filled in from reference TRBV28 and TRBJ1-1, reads DVKVTQSSRYLVKRTGEKVFLECVQDMDHENMFWYRQDPGLGLRLIYFSYDVKMKEKGDIPEGYSVSREKKERFSLILESASTNQTSMYLCASSLRGGRTMNTEAFFGQGTRLTVV.

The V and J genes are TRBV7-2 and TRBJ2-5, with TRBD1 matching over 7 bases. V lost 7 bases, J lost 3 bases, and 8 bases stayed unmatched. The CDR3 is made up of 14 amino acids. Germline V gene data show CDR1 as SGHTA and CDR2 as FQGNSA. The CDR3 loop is CASTPGQPKETQYF. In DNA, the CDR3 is TGTGCCAGCACCCCGGGACAGCCCAAAGAGACCCAGTACTTC.

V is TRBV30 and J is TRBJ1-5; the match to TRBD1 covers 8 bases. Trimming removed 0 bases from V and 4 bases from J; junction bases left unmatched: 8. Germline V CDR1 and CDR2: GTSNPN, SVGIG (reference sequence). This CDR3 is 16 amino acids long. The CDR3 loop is CAWSVRNRGANQPQHF. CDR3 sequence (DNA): TGTGCCTGGAGTGTACGCAACAGGGGGGCTAATCAGCCCCAGCATTTT.

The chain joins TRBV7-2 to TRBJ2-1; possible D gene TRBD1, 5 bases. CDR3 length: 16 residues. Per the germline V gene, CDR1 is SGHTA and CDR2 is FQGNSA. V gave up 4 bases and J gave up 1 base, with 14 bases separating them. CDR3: CASSSRTFSSYNEQFF. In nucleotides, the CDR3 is TGTGCCAGCAGCTCCCGGACATTCTCGTCCTACAATGAGCAGTTCTTC.

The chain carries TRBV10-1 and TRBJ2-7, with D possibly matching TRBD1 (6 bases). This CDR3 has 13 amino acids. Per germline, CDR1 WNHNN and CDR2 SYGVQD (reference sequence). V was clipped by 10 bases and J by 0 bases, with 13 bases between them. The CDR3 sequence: CANPWDTSYEQYF. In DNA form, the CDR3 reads TGCGCCAACCCCTGGGACACCTCCTACGAGCAGTACTTC.

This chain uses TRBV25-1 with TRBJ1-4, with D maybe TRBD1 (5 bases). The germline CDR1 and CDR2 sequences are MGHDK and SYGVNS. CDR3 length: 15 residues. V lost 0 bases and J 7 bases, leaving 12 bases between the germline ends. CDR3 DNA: TGTGCCAGCAGTGAATATTGGGGGGAGAGTGAAAAACTGTTTTTT. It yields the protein CASSEYWGESEKLFF.

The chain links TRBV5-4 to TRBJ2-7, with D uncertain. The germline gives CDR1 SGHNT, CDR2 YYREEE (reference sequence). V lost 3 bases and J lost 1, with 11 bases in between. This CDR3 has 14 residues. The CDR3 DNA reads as TGTGCCAGCAGCTACGGAGACCCATCCTACGAGCAGTACTTC. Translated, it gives CASSYGDPSYEQYF.

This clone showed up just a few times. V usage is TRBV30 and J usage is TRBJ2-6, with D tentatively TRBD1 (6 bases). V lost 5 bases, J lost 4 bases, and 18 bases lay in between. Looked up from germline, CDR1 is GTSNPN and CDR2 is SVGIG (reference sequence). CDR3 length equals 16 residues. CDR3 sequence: CAWDPGHLRGANVLTF. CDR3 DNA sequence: TGTGCCTGGGATCCGGGACACCTGAGAGGGGCCAACGTCCTGACTTTC.